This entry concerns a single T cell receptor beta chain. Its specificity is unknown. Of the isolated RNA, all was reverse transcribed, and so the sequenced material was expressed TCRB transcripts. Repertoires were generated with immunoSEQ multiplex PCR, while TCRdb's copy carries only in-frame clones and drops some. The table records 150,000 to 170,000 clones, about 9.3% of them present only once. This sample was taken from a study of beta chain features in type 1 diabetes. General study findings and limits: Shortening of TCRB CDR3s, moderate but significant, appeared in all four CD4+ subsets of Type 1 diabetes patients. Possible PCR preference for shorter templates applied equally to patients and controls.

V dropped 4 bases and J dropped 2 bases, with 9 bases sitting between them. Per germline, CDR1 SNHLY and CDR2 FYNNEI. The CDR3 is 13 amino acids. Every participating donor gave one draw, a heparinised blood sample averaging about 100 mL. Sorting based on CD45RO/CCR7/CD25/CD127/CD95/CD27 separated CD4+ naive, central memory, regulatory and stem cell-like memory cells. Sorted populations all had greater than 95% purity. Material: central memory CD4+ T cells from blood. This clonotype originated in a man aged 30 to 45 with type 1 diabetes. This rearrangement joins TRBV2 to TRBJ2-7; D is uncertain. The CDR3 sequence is CASSVFRTYEQYF. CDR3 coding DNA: TGTGCCAGCAGTGTATTCAGAACCTACGAGCAGTACTTC.